This TCR beta chain was captured in a study of neurological immune-mediated disorders. Broader study findings: The highest TCR clonal expansion occurred in HTLV-1-associated myelopathy; multiple sclerosis fell below healthy controls.

Germline lookup yields CDR1 SEHNR and CDR2 FQNEAQ (reference sequence). The CDR3 covers 14 residues. The V and J ends lost 5 bases and 1 base respectively, with 8 bases between them. This clonotype was counted many times. No antigen is known for it. The authors made cDNA by 5'RACE with 10-nucleotide random UMIs. TCRdb reprocessed the 5' RACE reads via MiXCR and lists one record per CDR3 protein. The data contain some 37,000 distinct CDR3 sequences, roughly an eighth of them singletons. This TCR derives from a woman aged 45 to 65 with HTLV-1-associated myelopathy (HAM/TSP). The chain couples TRBV7-9 to TRBJ2-2; D not resolved. Sequenced sample: PBMCs. The CDR3 is CASSRAVNTGELFF. The CDR3 DNA reads TGTGCCAGCAGCCGGGCCGTGAACACCGGGGAGCTGTTTTTT. The full variable domain, in which reference TRBV7-9 and TRBJ2-2 provide the parts outside the CDR3, is DTGVSQNPRHKITKRGQNVTFRCDPISEHNRLYWYRQTLGQGPEFLTYFQNEAQLEKSRLLSDRFSAERPKGSFSTLEIQRTEQGDSAMYLCASSRAVNTGELFFGEGSRLTVL.